This T cell receptor (beta chain) was sequenced during a study of T cell changes during pregnancy in multiple sclerosis. This clone counts as large. Only in-frame clones appear in the TCRdb table, and some are missing; sequencing was by immunoSEQ multiplex PCR. The top ten hold 7.8% of the sample, which has about 40,000 clones, around nine tenths seen once. V lost 4 bases, J lost 1 base, and 10 bases lay in between. The CDR3 extends over 14 amino acids. The germline CDR1 and CDR2 sequences are SNHLY and FYNNEI. V is TRBV2 and J is TRBJ1-1, with a weak D call TRBD1 (5 bases). The TCR sequence derives from a female donor with multiple sclerosis, enrolled in a pregnancy study. The sequenced sample was CD8+ T cells from peripheral blood mononuclear cells, obtained before pregnancy. CDR3 in DNA: TGTGCCAGCAGTGCCCAGACAGAGAACACTGAAGCTTTCTTT. It specifies CASSAQTENTEAFF.